Below, 2 T cell receptor beta chains from the same sample are listed, as sequenced in a study of T cell responses to AZD1222 COVID-19 vaccine. Produced via immunoSEQ multiplex PCR; TCRdb's table is partial and in-frame only. The profile shows around 120,000 clones, roughly nine tenths of them singletons. This specimen was peripheral blood, taken on day 0 of AZD1222 vaccination. These receptor sequences come from an adult in good health.

J is TRBJ1-5 and V is TRBV28; 7 nucleotides match TRBD1. CDR3 length: 13 residues. The ends lost 6 bases at V and 9 bases at J; junction bases unmatched: 8. CDR1 and CDR2 (germline): MDHEN, SYDVKM. CDR3: CASRDRFLGPQHF. CDR3 coding DNA: TGTGCCAGCAGGGACAGGTTTTTGGGGCCCCAGCATTTT. Full variable domain (missing parts from reference TRBV28 and TRBJ1-5): DVKVTQSSRYLVKRTGEKVFLECVQDMDHENMFWYRQDPGLGLRLIYFSYDVKMKEKGDIPEGYSVSREKKERFSLILESASTNQTSMYLCASRDRFLGPQHFGDGTRLSIL.

The J gene is TRBJ2-2, the V gene TRBV19; D uncertain. V gave up 6 bases and J gave up 9 bases, with 11 bases separating them. In germline, CDR1 is LNHDA, CDR2 SQIVND (reference sequence). CDR3 size: 12 residues. This CDR3 reads CASSPQMRELFF. For the CDR3, the DNA is TGTGCCAGTAGCCCACAGATGAGGGAGCTGTTTTTT.